This is a list of T cell receptor beta chains from one sample in a study of memory CD4+ T cells and cytomegalovirus serostatus. Sequencing was performed with immunoSEQ multiplex PCR; in TCRdb, only in-frame clones are kept and a portion is missing. Of about 82,000 clones in the sample, approximately 80% were seen once. The sequenced sample consisted of memory CD4+ T cells from blood. The receptors shown here come from an adult in good health and CMV-seronegative. The CDR3 runs from the conserved cysteine through the conserved F or W. Each record gives: D gene, clone size, J gene, V gene, CDR3 protein, CDR3 DNA. D genes are given only for firm matches. A row's size may be missing; if present it is once, few, many or a size class.

d_call: NA; clone_size: NA; j_call: TRBJ1-1; v_call: TRBV4-1; cdr3_aa: CASSQDHARVGAFF; cdr3_nt: TGCGCCAGCAGCCAAGATCACGCTAGGGTAGGAGCTTTCTTT
d_call: TRBD1; clone_size: NA; j_call: TRBJ1-2; v_call: TRBV18; cdr3_aa: CASSPGTAEDGYTF; cdr3_nt: TGTGCCAGCTCACCCGGGACAGCTGAGGATGGCTACACCTTC
d_call: NA; clone_size: NA; j_call: TRBJ1-1; v_call: TRBV10-3; cdr3_aa: CATQHYSENTEAFF; cdr3_nt: TGTGCCACTCAGCACTACAGCGAGAACACTGAAGCTTTCTTT
d_call: NA; clone_size: NA; j_call: TRBJ1-5; v_call: TRBV30; cdr3_aa: CAWSGNRDQPQHF; cdr3_nt: TGTGCCTGGAGTGGGAACAGGGATCAGCCCCAGCATTTT
d_call: NA; clone_size: NA; j_call: TRBJ2-7; v_call: TRBV28; cdr3_aa: CASAGGGTFYSYEQYF; cdr3_nt: TGTGCCAGCGCTGGGGGGGGCACCTTTTACTCCTACGAGCAGTACTTC
d_call: NA; clone_size: NA; j_call: TRBJ2-1; v_call: TRBV6-1; cdr3_aa: CASSVLSRGSGEQFF; cdr3_nt: TGTGCCAGCAGTGTTTTATCGAGAGGGAGCGGTGAGCAGTTCTTC
d_call: NA; clone_size: NA; j_call: TRBJ1-2; v_call: TRBV9; cdr3_aa: CASSLDRTWGGYTF; cdr3_nt: TGTGCCAGCAGCCTCGACAGGACCTGGGGTGGCTACACCTTC
d_call: NA; clone_size: NA; j_call: TRBJ1-5; v_call: TRBV7-9; cdr3_aa: CASSLRGNQPQHF; cdr3_nt: TGTGCCAGCAGCTTACGAGGAAATCAGCCCCAGCATTTT
d_call: NA; clone_size: NA; j_call: TRBJ1-2; v_call: TRBV19; cdr3_aa: CASSMAGDVGYGYTF; cdr3_nt: TGTGCCAGTAGTATGGCGGGGGATGTGGGCTATGGCTACACCTTC
d_call: TRBD1; clone_size: NA; j_call: TRBJ1-5; v_call: TRBV7-2; cdr3_aa: CASSVKTGLLAQHF; cdr3_nt: TGTGCCAGCAGCGTAAAGACAGGGCTGTTGGCCCAGCATTTT
d_call: NA; clone_size: NA; j_call: TRBJ2-7; v_call: TRBV7-8; cdr3_aa: CASSFDLAEQYF; cdr3_nt: TGTGCCAGCAGCTTCGACCTGGCCGAGCAGTACTTC
d_call: TRBD1; clone_size: NA; j_call: TRBJ1-3; v_call: TRBV28; cdr3_aa: CASSPGGTATSGNTIYF; cdr3_nt: TGTGCCAGCAGTCCCGGTGGGACAGCTACCTCTGGAAACACCATATATTTT
d_call: NA; clone_size: NA; j_call: TRBJ2-7; v_call: TRBV7-8; cdr3_aa: CASSLATYEQYF; cdr3_nt: TGTGCCAGCAGCTTAGCGACCTACGAGCAGTACTTC
d_call: TRBD1; clone_size: NA; j_call: TRBJ1-1; v_call: TRBV27; cdr3_aa: CASSLRQGGMAFF; cdr3_nt: TGTGCCAGCAGTTTGCGACAGGGTGGGATGGCTTTCTTT
d_call: TRBD1; clone_size: NA; j_call: TRBJ1-1; v_call: TRBV7-3; cdr3_aa: CASSSTGRTEAFF; cdr3_nt: TGTGCCAGCAGCTCGACAGGGAGGACTGAAGCTTTCTTT
d_call: NA; clone_size: NA; j_call: TRBJ1-3; v_call: TRBV6-1; cdr3_aa: CASRAQDSIYF; cdr3_nt: TGTGCCAGCAGGGCTCAGGATAGCATATATTTT
d_call: TRBD1; clone_size: NA; j_call: TRBJ1-1; v_call: TRBV5-6; cdr3_aa: CASSPRDRPNTEAFF; cdr3_nt: TGTGCCAGCAGTCCCCGGGACAGGCCGAACACTGAAGCTTTCTTT
d_call: TRBD1; clone_size: NA; j_call: TRBJ2-5; v_call: TRBV14; cdr3_aa: CASSQATGGETQYF; cdr3_nt: TGTGCCAGCAGCCAAGCGACAGGGGGAGAGACCCAGTACTTC
d_call: NA; clone_size: NA; j_call: TRBJ1-2; v_call: TRBV28; cdr3_aa: CASSRPENYGYTF; cdr3_nt: TGTGCCAGCAGTAGGCCTGAAAACTATGGCTACACCTTC
d_call: TRBD2; clone_size: NA; j_call: TRBJ2-7; v_call: TRBV7-9; cdr3_aa: CASSGGGLSYEQYF; cdr3_nt: TGTGCCAGCAGCGGGGGGGGACTCTCCTACGAGCAGTACTTC
d_call: NA; clone_size: NA; j_call: TRBJ1-1; v_call: TRBV4-3; cdr3_aa: CASSQDLNTEAFF; cdr3_nt: TGCGCCAGCAGCCAAGATCTGAACACTGAAGCTTTCTTT
d_call: NA; clone_size: NA; j_call: TRBJ1-1; v_call: TRBV15; cdr3_aa: CATSRDSLYTEAFF; cdr3_nt: TGTGCCACCAGCAGAGATTCCCTTTACACTGAAGCTTTCTTT
d_call: NA; clone_size: once; j_call: TRBJ2-1; v_call: TRBV4-3; cdr3_aa: CASSQRDQEQFF; cdr3_nt: TGCGCCAGCAGCCAACGAGACCAAGAGCAGTTCTTC